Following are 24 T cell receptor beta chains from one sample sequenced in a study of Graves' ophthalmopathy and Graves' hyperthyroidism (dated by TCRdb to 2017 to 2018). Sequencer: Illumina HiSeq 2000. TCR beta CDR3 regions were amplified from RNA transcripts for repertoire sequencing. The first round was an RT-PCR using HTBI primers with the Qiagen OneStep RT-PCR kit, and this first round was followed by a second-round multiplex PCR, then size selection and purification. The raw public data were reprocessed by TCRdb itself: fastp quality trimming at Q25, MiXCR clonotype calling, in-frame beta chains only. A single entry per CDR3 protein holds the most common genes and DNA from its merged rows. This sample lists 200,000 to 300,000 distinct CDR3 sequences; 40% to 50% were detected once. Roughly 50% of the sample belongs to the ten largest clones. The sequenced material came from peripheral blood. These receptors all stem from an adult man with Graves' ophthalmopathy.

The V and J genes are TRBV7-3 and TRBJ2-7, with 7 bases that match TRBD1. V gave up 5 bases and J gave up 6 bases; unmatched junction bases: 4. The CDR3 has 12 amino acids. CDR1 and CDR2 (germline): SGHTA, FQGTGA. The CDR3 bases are TGTGCCAGCAGCACCCCAGGGGGCGAGCAGTACTTC. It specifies CASSTPGGEQYF.

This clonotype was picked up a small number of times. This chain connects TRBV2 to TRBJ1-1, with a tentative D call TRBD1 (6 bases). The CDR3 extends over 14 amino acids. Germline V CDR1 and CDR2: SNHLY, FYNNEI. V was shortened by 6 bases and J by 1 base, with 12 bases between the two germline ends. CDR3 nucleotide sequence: TGTGCCAGCAGGATGGGACACCCGAACACTGAAGCTTTCTTT. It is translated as CASRMGHPNTEAFF.

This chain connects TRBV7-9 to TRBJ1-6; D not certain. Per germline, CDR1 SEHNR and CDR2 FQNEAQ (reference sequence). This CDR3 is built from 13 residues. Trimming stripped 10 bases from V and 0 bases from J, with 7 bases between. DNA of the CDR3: TGTGCCACACAACCCTCCTATAATTCACCCCTCCACTTT. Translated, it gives CATQPSYNSPLHF.

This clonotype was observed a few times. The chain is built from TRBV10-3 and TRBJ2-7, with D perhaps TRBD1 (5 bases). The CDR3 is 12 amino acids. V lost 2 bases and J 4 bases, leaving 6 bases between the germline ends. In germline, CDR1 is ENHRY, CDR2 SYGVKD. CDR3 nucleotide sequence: TGTGCCATCAGTGAGGACAGATACGAGCAGTACTTC. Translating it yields CAISEDRYEQYF.

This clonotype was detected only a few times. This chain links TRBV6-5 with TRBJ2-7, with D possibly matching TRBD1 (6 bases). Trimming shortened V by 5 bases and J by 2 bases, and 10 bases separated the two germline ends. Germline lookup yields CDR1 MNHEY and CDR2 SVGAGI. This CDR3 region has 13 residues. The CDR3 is CASSEGQPYEQYF. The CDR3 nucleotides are TGTGCCAGCAGTGAAGGACAGCCCTACGAGCAGTACTTC.

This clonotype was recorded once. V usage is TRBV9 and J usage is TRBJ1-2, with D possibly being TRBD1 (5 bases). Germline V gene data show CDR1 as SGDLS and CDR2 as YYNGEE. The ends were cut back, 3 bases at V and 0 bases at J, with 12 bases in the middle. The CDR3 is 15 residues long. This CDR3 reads CASSAQDTANYGYTF. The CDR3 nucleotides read TGTGCCAGCAGCGCACAGGACACAGCTAACTATGGCTACACCTTC.

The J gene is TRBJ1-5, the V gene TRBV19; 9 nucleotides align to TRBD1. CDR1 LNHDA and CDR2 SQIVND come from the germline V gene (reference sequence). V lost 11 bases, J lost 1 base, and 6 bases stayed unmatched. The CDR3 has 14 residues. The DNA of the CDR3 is TGTGCCTTACAGGGGGCGGACAGCAATCAGCCCCAGCATTTT. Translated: CALQGADSNQPQHF.

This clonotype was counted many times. The CDR3 sequence is CASRIQGGPYEQYF. DNA for the CDR3: TGTGCCAGCAGAATACAGGGGGGACCCTACGAGCAGTACTTC. V is TRBV12-3 or TRBV12-4 and J is TRBJ2-7; the match to TRBD1 covers 8 bases. V gave up 6 bases and J gave up 2 bases; unmatched junction bases: 6. The length of the CDR3 is 14 residues.

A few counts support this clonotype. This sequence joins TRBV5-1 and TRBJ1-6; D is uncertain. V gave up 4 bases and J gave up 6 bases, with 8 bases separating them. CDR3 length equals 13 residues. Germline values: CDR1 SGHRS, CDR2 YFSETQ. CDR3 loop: CASSVVSNSPLHF. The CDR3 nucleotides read TGCGCCAGCAGCGTCGTCTCTAATTCACCCCTCCACTTT.

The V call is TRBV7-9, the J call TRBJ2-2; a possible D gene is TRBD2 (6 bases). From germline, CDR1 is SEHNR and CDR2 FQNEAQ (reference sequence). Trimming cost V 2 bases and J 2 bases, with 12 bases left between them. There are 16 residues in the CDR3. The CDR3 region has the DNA TGTGCCAGCAGCTTAAGAAACGGGGGTAACACCGGGGAGCTGTTTTTT. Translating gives CASSLRNGGNTGELFF.

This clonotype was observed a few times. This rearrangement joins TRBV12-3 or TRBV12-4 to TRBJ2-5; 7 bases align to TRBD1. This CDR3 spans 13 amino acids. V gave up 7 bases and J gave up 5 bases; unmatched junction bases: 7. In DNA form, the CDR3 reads TGTGCCAGCACCTCAGGGGGTGGGGAGACCCAGTACTTC. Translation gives CASTSGGGETQYF.

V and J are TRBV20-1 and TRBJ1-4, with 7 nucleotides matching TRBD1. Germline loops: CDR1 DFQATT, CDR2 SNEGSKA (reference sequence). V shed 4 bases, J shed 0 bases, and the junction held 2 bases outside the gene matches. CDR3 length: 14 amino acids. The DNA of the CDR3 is TGCAGTGCTACCGGACAGGCAACTAATGAAAAACTGTTTTTT. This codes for CSATGQATNEKLFF.

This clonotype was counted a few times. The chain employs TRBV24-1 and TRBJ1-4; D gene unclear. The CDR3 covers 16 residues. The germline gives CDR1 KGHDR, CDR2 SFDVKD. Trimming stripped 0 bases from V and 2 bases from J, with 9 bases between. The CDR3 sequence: CATSDLRSITNEKLFF. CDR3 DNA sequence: TGTGCCACCAGTGATTTGCGCAGCATCACTAATGAAAAACTGTTTTTT.

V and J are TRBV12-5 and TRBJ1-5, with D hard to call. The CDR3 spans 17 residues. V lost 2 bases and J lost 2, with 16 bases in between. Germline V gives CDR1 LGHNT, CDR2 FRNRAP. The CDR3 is CASGLRQLKVGNQPQHF. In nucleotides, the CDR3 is TGTGCTAGTGGTTTGAGGCAGCTGAAAGTGGGCAATCAGCCCCAGCATTTT.

In DNA form, the CDR3 reads TGCGCCAGCAGCCAAGATTCGGATACGTTCTCCATGAACACTGAAGCTTTCTTT. Encoded protein: CASSQDSDTFSMNTEAFF. The genes are TRBV4-1 and TRBJ1-1; D gene uncertain. V lost 0 bases, J lost 0 bases, and 17 bases lay in between. There are 18 residues in the CDR3. From germline, CDR1 is MGHRA and CDR2 YSYEKL.

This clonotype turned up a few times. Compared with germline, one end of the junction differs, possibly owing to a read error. CDR3 region: CASSMAVSYQPQHF. CDR3 bases: TGTGCCAGTAGTATGGCGGTTAGCTATCAGCCCCAGCATTTT. This chain uses TRBV19 with TRBJ1-5; unclear D gene. The CDR3 totals 14 residues. Germline V gene data show CDR1 as LNHDA and CDR2 as SQIVND (reference sequence).

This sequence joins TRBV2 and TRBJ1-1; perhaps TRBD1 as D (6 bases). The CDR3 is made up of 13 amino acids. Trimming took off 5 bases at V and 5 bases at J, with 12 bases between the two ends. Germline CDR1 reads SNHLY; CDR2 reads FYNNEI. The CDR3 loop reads CASSYREGTEAFF. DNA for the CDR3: TGTGCCAGCAGTTACAGGGAGGGGACTGAAGCTTTCTTT. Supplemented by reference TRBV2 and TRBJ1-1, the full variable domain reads EPEVTQTPSHQVTQMGQEVILRCVPISNHLYFYWYRQILGQKVEFLVSFYNNEISEKSEIFDDQFSVERPDGSNFTLKIRSTKLEDSAMYFCASSYREGTEAFFGQGTRLTVV.

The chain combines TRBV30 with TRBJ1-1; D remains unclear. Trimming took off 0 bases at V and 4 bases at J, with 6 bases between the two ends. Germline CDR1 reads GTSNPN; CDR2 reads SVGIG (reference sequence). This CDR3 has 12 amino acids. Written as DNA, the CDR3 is TGTGCCTGGAGTGTATTGGCCACTGAAGCTTTCTTT. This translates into CAWSVLATEAFF.

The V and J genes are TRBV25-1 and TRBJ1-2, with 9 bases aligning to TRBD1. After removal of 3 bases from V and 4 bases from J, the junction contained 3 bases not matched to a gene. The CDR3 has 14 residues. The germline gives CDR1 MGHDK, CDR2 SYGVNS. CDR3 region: CASSDTGGGYGYTF. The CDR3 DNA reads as TGTGCCAGCAGTGATACAGGGGGCGGCTATGGCTACACCTTC.

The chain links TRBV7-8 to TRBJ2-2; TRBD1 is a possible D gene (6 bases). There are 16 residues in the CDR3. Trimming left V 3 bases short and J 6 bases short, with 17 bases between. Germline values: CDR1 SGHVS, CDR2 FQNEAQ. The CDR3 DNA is TGTGCCAGCAGCTTCCTTTCTACAGGGATGGCCGGGGAGCTGTTTTTT. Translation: CASSFLSTGMAGELFF.

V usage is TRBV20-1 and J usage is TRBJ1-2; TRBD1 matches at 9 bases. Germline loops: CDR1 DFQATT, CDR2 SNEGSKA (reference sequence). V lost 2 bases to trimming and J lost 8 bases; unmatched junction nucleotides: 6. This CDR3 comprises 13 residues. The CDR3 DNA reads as TGCAGTGCTAGAAAGGGTGGGACAGGGGGCTACACCTTC. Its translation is CSARKGGTGGYTF.

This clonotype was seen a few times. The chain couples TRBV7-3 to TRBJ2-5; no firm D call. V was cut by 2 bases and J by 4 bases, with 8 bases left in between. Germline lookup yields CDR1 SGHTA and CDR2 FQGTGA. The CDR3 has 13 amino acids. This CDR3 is CASSLGRAETQYF. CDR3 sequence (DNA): TGTGCCAGCAGCTTAGGACGGGCAGAGACCCAGTACTTC.

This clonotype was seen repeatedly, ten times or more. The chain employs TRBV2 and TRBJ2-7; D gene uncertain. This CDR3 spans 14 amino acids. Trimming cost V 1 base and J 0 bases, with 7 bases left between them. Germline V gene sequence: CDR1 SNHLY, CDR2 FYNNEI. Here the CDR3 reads CASSEVYSSYEQYF. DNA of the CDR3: TGTGCCAGCAGTGAAGTATACAGCTCCTACGAGCAGTACTTC.

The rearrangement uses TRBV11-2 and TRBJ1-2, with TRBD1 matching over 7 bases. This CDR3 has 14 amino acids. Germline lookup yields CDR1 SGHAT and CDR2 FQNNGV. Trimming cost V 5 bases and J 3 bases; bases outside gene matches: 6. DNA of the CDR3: TGTGCCAGCAGCGTTGAAGGGGGCGACTATGGCTACACCTTC. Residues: CASSVEGGDYGYTF.